The table lists the clone carrying this TCR beta chain with many counts. The sample originates from a study of identical twins. One entry per CDR3 protein, called by TCRdb with MiXCR from the 5' RACE reads. The sample has about 220,000 distinct CDR3 sequences, under 10% seen once. The CDR3 is 13 residues long. Germline CDR1 is ENHRY and CDR2 is SYGVKD. V was trimmed by 4 bases and J by 7 bases, leaving 13 bases between them. The same data also contributed to another study, on yellow fever vaccine responses in identical twins.

This TCR came from a woman aged 18-30 years in good health. Sequencing was performed on memory (CD45RO+) T cells sorted from blood. The rearrangement joins TRBV10-3 to TRBJ2-5, with D possibly being TRBD2 (6 bases). DNA of the CDR3: TGTGCCATCAGTGGGGGAGGCCGAGGGACCCAGTACTTC. It codes for CAISGGGRGTQYF.